This T cell receptor (beta chain) was captured in a study of blood T cells in healthy people across ages. Overall study context: There was about one barcoded beta molecule captured by template switching per two T cells. Study-wide points: It was the long-lived donors that had more naive CD4+ cells and higher diversity than aged donors.

A sample-barcoded 5' primer and a J-beta primer mix were used in a second PCR of roughly 7 to 11 cycles. Each cDNA molecule was tagged by a template-switch adaptor that had 12 random nucleotides. TCRdb re-analysed the 5' RACE reads in MiXCR, keeping a single row per CDR3 protein. The sample includes fewer than 800,000 distinct CDR3 sequences, 20% to 25% of them seen just once. This clonotype was counted a few times. The target antigen is unknown. Each donor's blood draw was approximately 10 milliliters of peripheral blood. The V gene's germline CDR1 is DFQATT and CDR2 SNEGSKA (reference sequence). CDR3 size: 14 residues.

This TCR derives from a man aged 65 to 79 in good health. The J gene is TRBJ2-5, the V gene TRBV20-1, with 7 bases that match TRBD1. The J call may not be correct, given that the DNA end is closer to TRBJ2-7. Sequenced material: blood. The CDR3 sequence: CSAGSAGGSYEQYF. The CDR3 DNA is TGCAGTGCTGGGAGTGCAGGGGGCTCCTACGAGCAGTACTTC.